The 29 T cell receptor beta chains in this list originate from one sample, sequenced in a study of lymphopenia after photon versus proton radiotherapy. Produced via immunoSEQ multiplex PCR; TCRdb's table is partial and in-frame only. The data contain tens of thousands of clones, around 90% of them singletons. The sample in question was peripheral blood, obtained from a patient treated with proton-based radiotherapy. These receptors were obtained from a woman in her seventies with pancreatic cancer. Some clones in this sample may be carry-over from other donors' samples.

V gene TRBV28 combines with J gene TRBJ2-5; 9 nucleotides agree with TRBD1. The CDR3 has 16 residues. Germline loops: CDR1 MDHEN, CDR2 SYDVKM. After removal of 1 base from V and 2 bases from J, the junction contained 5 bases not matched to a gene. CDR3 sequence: CASSLLGTGYQETQYF. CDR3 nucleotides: TGTGCCAGCAGTTTATTAGGGACAGGGTATCAAGAGACCCAGTACTTC.

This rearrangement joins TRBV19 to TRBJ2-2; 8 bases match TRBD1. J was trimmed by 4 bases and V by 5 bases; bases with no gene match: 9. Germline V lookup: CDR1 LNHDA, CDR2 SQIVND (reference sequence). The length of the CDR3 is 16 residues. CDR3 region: CASSQRQGRGTGELFF. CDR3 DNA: TGTGCCAGTAGTCAAAGACAGGGGCGAGGCACCGGGGAGCTGTTTTTT. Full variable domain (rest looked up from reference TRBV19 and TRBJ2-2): DGGITQSPKYLFRKEGQNVTLSCEQNLNHDAMYWYRQDPGQGLRLIYYSQIVNDFQKGDIAEGYSVSREKKESFPLTVTSAQKNPTAFYLCASSQRQGRGTGELFFGEGSRLTVL.

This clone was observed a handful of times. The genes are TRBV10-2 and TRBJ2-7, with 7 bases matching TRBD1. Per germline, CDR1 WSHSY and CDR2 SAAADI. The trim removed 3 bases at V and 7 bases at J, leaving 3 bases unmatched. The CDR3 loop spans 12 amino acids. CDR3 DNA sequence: TGCGCCAGCAGTGACAGGGGGAAAGAGCAGTACTTC. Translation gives CASSDRGKEQYF.

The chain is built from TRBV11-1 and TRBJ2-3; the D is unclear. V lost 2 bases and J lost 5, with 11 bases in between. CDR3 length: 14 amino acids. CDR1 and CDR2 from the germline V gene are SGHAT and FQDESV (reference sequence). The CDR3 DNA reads TGTGCCAGCAGCTTAAATACATGGGGAGATACGCAGTATTTT. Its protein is CASSLNTWGDTQYF. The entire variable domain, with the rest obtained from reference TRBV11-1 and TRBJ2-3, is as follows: EAEVAQSPRYKITEKSQAVAFWCDPISGHATLYWYRQILGQGPELLVQFQDESVVDDSQLPKDRFSAERLKGVDSTLKIQPAELGDSAMYLCASSLNTWGDTQYFGPGTRLTVL.

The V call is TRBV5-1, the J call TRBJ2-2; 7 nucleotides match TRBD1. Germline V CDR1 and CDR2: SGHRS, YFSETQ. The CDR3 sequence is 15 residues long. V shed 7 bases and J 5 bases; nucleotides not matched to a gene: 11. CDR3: CASSRDSQWTGELFF. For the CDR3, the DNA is TGCGCCAGCTCCCGGGACAGTCAGTGGACCGGGGAGCTGTTTTTT.

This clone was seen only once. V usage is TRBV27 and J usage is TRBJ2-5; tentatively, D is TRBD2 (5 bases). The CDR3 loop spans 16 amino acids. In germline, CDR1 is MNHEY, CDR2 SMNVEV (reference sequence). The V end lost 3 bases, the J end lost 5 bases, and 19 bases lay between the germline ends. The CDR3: CASSFVAVGSRETQYF. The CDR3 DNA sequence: TGTGCCAGCAGTTTTGTGGCCGTAGGGAGTCGGGAGACCCAGTACTTC.

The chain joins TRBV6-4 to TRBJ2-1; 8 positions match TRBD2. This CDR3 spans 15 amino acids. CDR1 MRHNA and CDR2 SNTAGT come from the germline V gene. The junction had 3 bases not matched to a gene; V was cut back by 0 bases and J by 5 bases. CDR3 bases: TGTGCCAGCAGTGACTCATTAGCGGGAAACAATGAGCAGTTCTTC. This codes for CASSDSLAGNNEQFF.

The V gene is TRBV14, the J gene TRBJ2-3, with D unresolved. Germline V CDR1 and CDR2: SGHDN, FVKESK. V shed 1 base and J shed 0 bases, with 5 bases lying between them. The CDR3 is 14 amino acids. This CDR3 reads CASSQGPSTDTQYF. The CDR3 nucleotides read TGTGCCAGCAGCCAAGGTCCTAGCACAGATACGCAGTATTTT.

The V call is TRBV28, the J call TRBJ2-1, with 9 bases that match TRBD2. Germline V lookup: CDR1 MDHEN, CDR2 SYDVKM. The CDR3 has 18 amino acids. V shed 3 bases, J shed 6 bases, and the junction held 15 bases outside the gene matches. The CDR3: CASSFSGTSSSTLNEQFF. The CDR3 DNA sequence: TGTGCCAGCAGTTTCTCCGGGACTAGCTCCTCGACCCTCAATGAGCAGTTCTTC.

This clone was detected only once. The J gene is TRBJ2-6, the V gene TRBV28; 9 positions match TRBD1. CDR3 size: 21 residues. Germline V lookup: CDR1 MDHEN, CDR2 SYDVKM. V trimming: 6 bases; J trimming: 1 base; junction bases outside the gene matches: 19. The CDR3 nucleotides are TGTGCCAGCAGAAAACAGGGGGCGTCCCCAATACCAGTGTCTGGGGCCAACGTCCTGACTTTC. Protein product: CASRKQGASPIPVSGANVLTF.

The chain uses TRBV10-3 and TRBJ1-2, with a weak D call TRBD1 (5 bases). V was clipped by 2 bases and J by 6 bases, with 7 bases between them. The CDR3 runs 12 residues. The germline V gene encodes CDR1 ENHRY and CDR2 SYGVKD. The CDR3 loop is CAISEQGNGYTF. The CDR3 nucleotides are TGTGCCATCAGTGAGCAGGGTAATGGCTACACCTTC.

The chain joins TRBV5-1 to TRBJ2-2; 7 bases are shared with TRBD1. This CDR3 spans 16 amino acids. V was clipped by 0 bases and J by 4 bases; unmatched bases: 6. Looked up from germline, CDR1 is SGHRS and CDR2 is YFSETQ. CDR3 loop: CASSLVLTGPTGELFF. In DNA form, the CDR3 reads TGCGCCAGCAGCTTGGTCCTGACAGGGCCCACCGGGGAGCTGTTTTTT. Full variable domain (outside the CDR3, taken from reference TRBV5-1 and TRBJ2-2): KAGVTQTPRYLIKTRGQQVTLSCSPISGHRSVSWYQQTPGQGLQFLFEYFSETQRNKGNFPGRFSGRQFSNSRSEMNVSTLELGDSALYLCASSLVLTGPTGELFFGEGSRLTVL.

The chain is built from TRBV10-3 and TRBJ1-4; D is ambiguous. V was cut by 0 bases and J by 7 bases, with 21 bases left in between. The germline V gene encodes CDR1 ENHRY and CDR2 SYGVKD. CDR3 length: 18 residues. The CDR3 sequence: CAISESTARESQTEKLFF. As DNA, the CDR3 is TGTGCCATCAGTGAGTCGACGGCGAGGGAAAGTCAGACTGAAAAACTGTTTTTT.

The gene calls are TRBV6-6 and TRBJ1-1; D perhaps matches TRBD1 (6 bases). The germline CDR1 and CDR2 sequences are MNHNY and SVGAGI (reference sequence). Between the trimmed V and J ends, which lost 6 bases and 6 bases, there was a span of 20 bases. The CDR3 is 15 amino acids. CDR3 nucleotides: TGTGCCAGCAGCCCAGTCGACAGGCGAGCGCCTGAAGCTTTCTTT. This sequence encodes CASSPVDRRAPEAFF.

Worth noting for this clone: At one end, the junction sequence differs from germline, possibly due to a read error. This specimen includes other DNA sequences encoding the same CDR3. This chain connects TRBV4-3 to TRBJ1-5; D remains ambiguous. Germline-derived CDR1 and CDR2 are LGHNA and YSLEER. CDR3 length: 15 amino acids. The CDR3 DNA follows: TGCGCCAGCAGTCAAGATTGGCAGGGCAATCAGCCCCAGCATTTT. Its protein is CASSQDWQGNQPQHF.

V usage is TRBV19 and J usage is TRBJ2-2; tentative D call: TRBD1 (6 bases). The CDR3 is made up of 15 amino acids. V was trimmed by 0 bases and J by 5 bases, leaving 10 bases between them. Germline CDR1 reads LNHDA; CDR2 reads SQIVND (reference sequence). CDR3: CASSIEAGATGELFF. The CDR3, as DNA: TGTGCCAGTAGTATAGAGGCAGGGGCAACCGGGGAGCTGTTTTTT.

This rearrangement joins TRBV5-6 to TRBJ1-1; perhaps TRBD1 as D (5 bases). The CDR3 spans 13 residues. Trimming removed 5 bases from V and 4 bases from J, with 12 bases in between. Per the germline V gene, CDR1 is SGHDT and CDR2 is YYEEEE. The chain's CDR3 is CASSDGGSTEAFF. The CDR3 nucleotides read TGTGCCAGCAGTGACGGGGGGAGCACTGAAGCTTTCTTT.

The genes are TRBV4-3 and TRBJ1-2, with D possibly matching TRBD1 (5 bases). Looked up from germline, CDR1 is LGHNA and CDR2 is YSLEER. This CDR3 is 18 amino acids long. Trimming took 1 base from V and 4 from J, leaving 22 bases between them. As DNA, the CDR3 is TGCGCCAGCAGCCAAGGCATAGGGGTGATGGGGACCAGCTATGGCTACACCTTC. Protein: CASSQGIGVMGTSYGYTF.

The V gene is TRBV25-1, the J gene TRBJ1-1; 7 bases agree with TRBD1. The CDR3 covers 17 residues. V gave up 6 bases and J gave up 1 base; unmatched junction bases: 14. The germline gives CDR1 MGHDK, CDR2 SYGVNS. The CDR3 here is CASSKATGSLKNTEAFF. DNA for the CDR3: TGTGCCAGCAGCAAAGCGACAGGGAGTTTGAAGAACACTGAAGCTTTCTTT.

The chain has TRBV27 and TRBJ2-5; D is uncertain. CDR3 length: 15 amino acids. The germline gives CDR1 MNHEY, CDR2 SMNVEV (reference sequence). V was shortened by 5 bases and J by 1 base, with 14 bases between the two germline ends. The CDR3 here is CASSLTRVRQETQYF. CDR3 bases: TGTGCCAGCAGTCTAACCCGGGTCCGCCAAGAGACCCAGTACTTC.

CDR3 sequence (DNA): TGTGCCAGCAGTCAAGTAAACCGGGACAGGGGGCTTGGCTATGGCTACACCTTC. The encoded protein is CASSQVNRDRGLGYGYTF. The genes are TRBV6-1 and TRBJ1-2, with TRBD1 identical over 12 bases. CDR1 is MNHNS and CDR2 is SASEGT in the germline V gene. This CDR3 has 18 amino acids. J was trimmed by 4 bases and V by 5 bases; bases with no gene match: 14.

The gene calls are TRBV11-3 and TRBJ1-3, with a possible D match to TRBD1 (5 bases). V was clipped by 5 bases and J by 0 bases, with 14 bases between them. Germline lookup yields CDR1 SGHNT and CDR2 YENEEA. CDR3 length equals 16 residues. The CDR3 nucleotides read TGTGCCAGCAGCCCCGGGACGGGGAGCTCTGGAAACACCATATATTTT. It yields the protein CASSPGTGSSGNTIYF.

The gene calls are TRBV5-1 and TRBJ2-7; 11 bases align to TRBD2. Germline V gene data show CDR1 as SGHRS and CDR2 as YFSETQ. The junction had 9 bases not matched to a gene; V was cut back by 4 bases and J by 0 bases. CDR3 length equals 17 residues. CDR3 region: CASSRTSGPSSSYEQYF. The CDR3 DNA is TGCGCCAGCAGCCGGACTAGCGGGCCTTCCAGCTCCTACGAGCAGTACTTC.

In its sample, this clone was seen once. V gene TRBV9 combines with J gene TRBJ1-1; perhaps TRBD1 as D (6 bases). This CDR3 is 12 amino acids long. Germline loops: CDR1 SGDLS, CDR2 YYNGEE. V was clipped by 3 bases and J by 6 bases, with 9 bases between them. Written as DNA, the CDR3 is TGTGCCAGCAGCGAAGGGGGAGCTGAAGCTTTCTTT. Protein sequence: CASSEGGAEAFF.

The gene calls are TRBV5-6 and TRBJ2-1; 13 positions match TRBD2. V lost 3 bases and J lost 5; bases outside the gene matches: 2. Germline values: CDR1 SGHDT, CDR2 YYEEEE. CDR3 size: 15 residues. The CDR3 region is CASSSGTSGDNEQFF. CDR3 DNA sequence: TGTGCCAGCAGCTCCGGGACTAGCGGGGACAATGAGCAGTTCTTC.

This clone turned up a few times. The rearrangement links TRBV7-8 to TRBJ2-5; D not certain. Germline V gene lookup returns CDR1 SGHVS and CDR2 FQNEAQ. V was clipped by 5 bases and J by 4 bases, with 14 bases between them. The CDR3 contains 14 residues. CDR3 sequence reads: CASSPGVAPETQYF. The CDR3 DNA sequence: TGTGCCAGCAGCCCGGGCGTAGCCCCAGAGACCCAGTACTTC.

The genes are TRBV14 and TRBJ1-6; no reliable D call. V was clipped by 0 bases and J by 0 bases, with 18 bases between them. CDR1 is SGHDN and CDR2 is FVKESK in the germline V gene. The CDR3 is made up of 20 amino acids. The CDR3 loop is CASSQDRAERKSSYNSPLHF. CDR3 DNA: TGTGCCAGCAGCCAAGATAGGGCAGAAAGAAAGAGCTCCTATAATTCACCCCTCCACTTT. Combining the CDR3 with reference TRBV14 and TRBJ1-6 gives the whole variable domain EAGVTQFPSHSVIEKGQTVTLRCDPISGHDNLYWYRRVMGKEIKFLLHFVKESKQDESGMPNNRFLAERTGGTYSTLKVQPAELEDSGVYFCASSQDRAERKSSYNSPLHFGNGTRLTVT.

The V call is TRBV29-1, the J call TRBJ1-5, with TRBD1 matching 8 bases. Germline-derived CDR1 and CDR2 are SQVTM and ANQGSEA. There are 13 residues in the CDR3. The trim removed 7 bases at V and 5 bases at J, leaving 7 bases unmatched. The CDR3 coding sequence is TGCAGCGGAGGGCAGGGGGCGGATCAGCCCCAGCATTTT. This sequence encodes CSGGQGADQPQHF. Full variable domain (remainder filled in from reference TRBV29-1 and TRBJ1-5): SAVISQKPSRDICQRGTSLTIQCQVDSQVTMMFWYRQQPGQSLTLIATANQGSEATYESGFVIDKFPISRPNLTFSTLTVSNMSPEDSSIYLCSGGQGADQPQHFGDGTRLSIL.

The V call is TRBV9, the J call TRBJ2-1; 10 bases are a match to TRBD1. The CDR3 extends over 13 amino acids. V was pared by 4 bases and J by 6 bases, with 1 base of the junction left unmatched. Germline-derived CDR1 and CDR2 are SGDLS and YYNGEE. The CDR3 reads CASSRTGGNEQFF. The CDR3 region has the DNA TGTGCCAGCAGCAGGACAGGGGGCAATGAGCAGTTCTTC.